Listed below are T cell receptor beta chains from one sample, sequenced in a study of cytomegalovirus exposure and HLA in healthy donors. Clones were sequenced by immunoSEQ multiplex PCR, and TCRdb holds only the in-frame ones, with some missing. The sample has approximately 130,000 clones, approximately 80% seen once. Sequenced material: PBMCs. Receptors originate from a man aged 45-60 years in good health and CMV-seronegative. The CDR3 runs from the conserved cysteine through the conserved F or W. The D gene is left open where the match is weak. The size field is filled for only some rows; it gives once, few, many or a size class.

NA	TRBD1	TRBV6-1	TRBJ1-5	TGTGCCAGCTCCTCCAGGGACAGTCGCAATCAGCCCCAGCATTTT	CASSSRDSRNQPQHF
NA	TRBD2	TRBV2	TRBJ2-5	TGTGCCAGTAGAGATGGAACGGGAGGGCCCTGGGAGACCCAGTACTTC	CASRDGTGGPWETQYF
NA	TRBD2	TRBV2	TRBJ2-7	TGTGCCAGCAGTGCTTCGACTAGCGGGAGAGGTGAGCAGTACTTC	CASSASTSGRGEQYF
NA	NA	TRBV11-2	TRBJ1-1	TGTGCCAGCAGCTTAGCAGGGACTAAGGAAGCTTTCTTT	CASSLAGTKEAFF
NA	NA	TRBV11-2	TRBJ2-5	TGTGCCAGCAGCGGGACTTTCCAGGAGACCCAGTACTTC	CASSGTFQETQYF
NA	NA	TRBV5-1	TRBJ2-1	TGCGCCAGCAGCTTGGGCCTACCCTACAATGAGCAGTTCTTC	CASSLGLPYNEQFF
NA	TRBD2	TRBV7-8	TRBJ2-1	TGTGCCAGCAGCTTCAGACTAGCGGGAGGGAACAATGAGCAGTTCTTC	CASSFRLAGGNNEQFF
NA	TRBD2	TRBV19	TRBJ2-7	TGTGCCAGTAGTATAGGGACAGGACTAGCGGGAGTCTACGAGCAGTACTTC	CASSIGTGLAGVYEQYF
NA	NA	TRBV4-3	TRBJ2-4	TGCGCCAGCAGCCAAGACGGACAGAAAAACATTCAGTACTTC	CASSQDGQKNIQYF
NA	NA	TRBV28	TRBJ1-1	TGTGCCAGCAGTCACCTGCGCGAGCAGGTGAACACTGAAGCTTTCTTT	CASSHLREQVNTEAFF
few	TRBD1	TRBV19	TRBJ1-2	TGTGCCAGTAGTCCCGGGACAGGAATAACCAACTATGGCTACACCTTC	CASSPGTGITNYGYTF
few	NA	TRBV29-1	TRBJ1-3	TGCAGCGTTGTCGGCCAAACGGGGACACAGGGAAACACCATATATTTT	CSVVGQTGTQGNTIYF
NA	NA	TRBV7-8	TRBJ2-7	TGTGCCAGCAGCCCAACAGGGCCCTCCTACGAGCAGTACTTC	CASSPTGPSYEQYF
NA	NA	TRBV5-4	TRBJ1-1	TGTGCCAGCAGCCCCGGGTTAGCAGGGGTGAACACTGAAGCTTTCTTT	CASSPGLAGVNTEAFF
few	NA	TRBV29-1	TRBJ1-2	TGCAGCGGACGGGAGTTGAACTATGGCTACACCTTC	CSGRELNYGYTF
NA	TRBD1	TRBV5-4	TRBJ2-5	TGTGCCAGCAGCTTGTCTTGGATTTCGACAGGGCCACAAGAGACCCAGTACTTC	CASSLSWISTGPQETQYF
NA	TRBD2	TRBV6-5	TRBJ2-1	TGTGCCAGCAGTCATACTAGCGGAGCCTGGAATGAGCAGTTCTTC	CASSHTSGAWNEQFF
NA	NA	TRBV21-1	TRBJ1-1	TGTGCCAGCAGCAAAATAGGGATCATAGGACAGGGCGAGGATACTGAAGCTTTCTTT	CASSKIGIIGQGEDTEAFF
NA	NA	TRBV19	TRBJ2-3	TGTGCCAGTAAACGGTCTTTTGAAGGAGCGGGAGATACGCAGTATTTT	CASKRSFEGAGDTQYF
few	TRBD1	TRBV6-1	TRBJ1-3	TGTGCCAGCAGTCTACAGGGGGCCGGAAACACCATATATTTT	CASSLQGAGNTIYF
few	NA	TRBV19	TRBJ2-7	TGTGCCAGCTCGAGGCGGCAGAGAGACTACGAGCAGTACTTC	CASSRRQRDYEQYF
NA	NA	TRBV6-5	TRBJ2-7	TGTGCCAGCAGAAACAGGGCCTACGAGCAGTACTTC	CASRNRAYEQYF
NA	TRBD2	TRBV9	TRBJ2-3	TGTGCCAGCAGCGCATCGACTAGCGGGCAAAATACGCAGTATTTT	CASSASTSGQNTQYF
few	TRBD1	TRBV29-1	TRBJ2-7	TGCAGCGTTGAAGATCGGACAGGGAGATACGAGCAGTACTTC	CSVEDRTGRYEQYF
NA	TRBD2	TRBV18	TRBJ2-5	TGTGCCAGCTCACAAGCGGGAGGGCCTGGAGAGACCCAGTACTTC	CASSQAGGPGETQYF
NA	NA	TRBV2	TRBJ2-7	TGTGCCAGCAGTGTTCTTGAGGCCATGAACGAGCAGTACTTC	CASSVLEAMNEQYF
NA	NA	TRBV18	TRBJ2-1	TGTGCCAGCTCACCTGCTGATTTCCCAAAACTTTACAATGAGCAGTTCTTC	CASSPADFPKLYNEQFF
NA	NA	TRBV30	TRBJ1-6	TGTGCCTGGAGTGCGTTCGGGACACTTCTCTCACCCCTCCACTTT	CAWSAFGTLLSPLHF